These 11 T cell receptor beta chains originate from one sample sequenced in a study of T cell responses to AZD1222 COVID-19 vaccine. The table came from immunoSEQ multiplex PCR; TCRdb's copy has only in-frame clones and leaves some out. Of about 68,000 clones in the sample, 86% are singletons; the top ten hold roughly 2.7%. Here the sequenced sample was peripheral blood, taken on day 0 of AZD1222 vaccination. Receptor source: an adult in good health.

V usage is TRBV15 and J usage is TRBJ2-7, with TRBD1 matching 10 bases. V dropped 5 bases and J dropped 0; count of bases not matched to a gene: 4. Germline V lookup: CDR1 LNHNV, CDR2 YYDKDF (reference sequence). The CDR3 is 15 amino acids. The CDR3 coding sequence is TGTGCCACCAGCCGAAGGACAGGGGGCTCCTACGAGCAGTACTTC. Protein product: CATSRRTGGSYEQYF.

The CDR3 reads CASSIERGNEQFF. As DNA, the CDR3 is TGTGCCAGTAGTATAGAGAGGGGGAATGAGCAGTTCTTC. The chain carries TRBV19 and TRBJ2-1; the D gene is possibly TRBD1 (6 bases). The V gene's germline CDR1 is LNHDA and CDR2 SQIVND (reference sequence). The CDR3 contains 13 residues. Trimming took 0 bases from V and 7 from J, leaving 7 bases between them.

CDR3 sequence: CASSVAGLADTQYF. The CDR3 DNA sequence: TGTGCCAGCAGCGTAGCGGGCCTAGCAGATACGCAGTATTTT. This sequence joins TRBV9 and TRBJ2-3, with D unclear. Deletions cut 0 bases from V and 4 bases from J, with 9 bases between. Per germline, CDR1 SGDLS and CDR2 YYNGEE. The CDR3 has 14 amino acids. Full variable domain (outside the CDR3, taken from reference TRBV9 and TRBJ2-3): DSGVTQTPKHLITATGQRVTLRCSPRSGDLSVYWYQQSLDQGLQFLIQYYNGEERAKGNILERFSAQQFPDLHSELNLSSLELGDSALYFCASSVAGLADTQYFGPGTRLTVL.

The chain is built from TRBV28 and TRBJ1-5; unclear D gene. This CDR3 spans 16 amino acids. Trimming removed 7 bases from V and 0 bases from J, with 16 bases in between. From germline, CDR1 is MDHEN and CDR2 SYDVKM. CDR3 sequence (DNA): TGTGCCAGCACCCTTACCGGGAGTCATAGCAATCAGCCCCAGCATTTT. Translating it yields CASTLTGSHSNQPQHF.

This chain uses TRBV11-1 with TRBJ2-1; 12 bases fit TRBD2. CDR1 SGHAT and CDR2 FQDESV come from the germline V gene (reference sequence). The V segment lost 5 bases and the J segment 8 bases; nucleotides outside the gene matches: 10. This CDR3 has 16 residues. CDR3 region: CASSLNLAGGPDEQFF. Written as DNA, the CDR3 is TGTGCCAGCAGCCTAAACCTAGCGGGGGGGCCGGATGAGCAGTTCTTC.

The rearrangement uses TRBV29-1 and TRBJ2-3; possible D gene TRBD1, 6 bases. Germline V lookup: CDR1 SQVTM, CDR2 ANQGSEA. The CDR3 runs 13 residues. Trimming shortened V by 3 bases and J by 5 bases, and 12 bases separated the two germline ends. The CDR3 here is CSVEGQGQDTQYF. The CDR3, as DNA: TGCAGCGTTGAGGGGCAGGGGCAAGATACGCAGTATTTT.

J is TRBJ2-3 and V is TRBV29-1; 9 bases line up with TRBD1. CDR3 length: 14 residues. Trimming removed 7 bases from V and 3 bases from J; junction bases left unmatched: 8. Germline loops: CDR1 SQVTM, CDR2 ANQGSEA. CDR3 DNA sequence: TGCAGCGGGATACAGGGGGCTATAACAGATACGCAGTATTTT. It translates to CSGIQGAITDTQYF.

The chain couples TRBV6-6 to TRBJ1-1; no clear D. The CDR3 sequence is 14 residues long. Germline V CDR1 and CDR2: MNHNY, SVGAGI (reference sequence). V lost 6 bases, J lost 5 bases, and 16 bases lay in between. CDR3 sequence: CASRTSTGRTEAFF. The DNA of the CDR3 is TGTGCCAGCAGAACCTCCACGGGGAGAACTGAAGCTTTCTTT.

The CDR3 region has the DNA TGTGCCAGTACCCTAACAGGGGATGGCTACACCTTC. It translates to CASTLTGDGYTF. V usage is TRBV19 and J usage is TRBJ1-2; 7 positions match TRBD1. J gave up 6 bases and V 7 bases, and 5 bases lay outside the gene matches. Germline V gives CDR1 LNHDA, CDR2 SQIVND (reference sequence). This CDR3 comprises 12 residues. The variable domain in full, completed from reference TRBV19 and TRBJ1-2, reads DGGITQSPKYLFRKEGQNVTLSCEQNLNHDAMYWYRQDPGQGLRLIYYSQIVNDFQKGDIAEGYSVSREKKESFPLTVTSAQKNPTAFYLCASTLTGDGYTFGSGTRLTVV.

The V call is TRBV3-1 (or the pseudogene TRBV3-2), the J call TRBJ2-2; 9 bases fit TRBD1. Germline loops: CDR1 LGHDT, CDR2 YNNKEL (reference sequence). The CDR3 runs to 16 residues. Unmatched junction bases numbered 10, after V lost 4 bases and J lost 7 bases. CDR3 coding DNA: TGTGCCAGCAGCCGATCCGGGACAGGGCGTTTCGGGGAGCTGTTTTTT. It encodes CASSRSGTGRFGELFF.

The chain couples TRBV6-5 to TRBJ2-7; perhaps TRBD1 as D (6 bases). The CDR3 has 14 amino acids. The germline V and J ends were trimmed by 2 bases and 3 bases, with 11 bases remaining between them. Germline assignment: CDR1 MNHEY and CDR2 SVGAGI. The CDR3 reads CASSYGQGHYEQYF. For the CDR3, the DNA is TGTGCCAGCAGTTACGGCCAGGGGCACTACGAGCAGTACTTC.